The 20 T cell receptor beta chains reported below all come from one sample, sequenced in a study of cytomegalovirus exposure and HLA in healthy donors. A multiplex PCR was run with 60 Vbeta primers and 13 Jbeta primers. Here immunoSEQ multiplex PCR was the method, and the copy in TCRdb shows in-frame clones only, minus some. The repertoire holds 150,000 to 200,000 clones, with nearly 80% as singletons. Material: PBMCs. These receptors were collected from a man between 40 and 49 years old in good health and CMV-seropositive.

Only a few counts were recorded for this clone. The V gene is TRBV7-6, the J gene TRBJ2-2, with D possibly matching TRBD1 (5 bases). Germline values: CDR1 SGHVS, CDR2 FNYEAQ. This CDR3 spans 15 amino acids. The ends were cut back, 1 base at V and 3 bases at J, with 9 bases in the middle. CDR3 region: CASSLGTGYTGELFF. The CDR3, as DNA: TGTGCCAGCAGCTTAGGAACAGGTTACACCGGGGAGCTGTTTTTT.

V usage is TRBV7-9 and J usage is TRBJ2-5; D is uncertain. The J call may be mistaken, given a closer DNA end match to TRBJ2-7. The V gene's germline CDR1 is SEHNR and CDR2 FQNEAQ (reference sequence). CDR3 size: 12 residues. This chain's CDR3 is CASSLTTLEQYF. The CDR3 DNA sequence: TGTGCCAGCAGCTTAACCACTCTCGAGCAGTACTTC.

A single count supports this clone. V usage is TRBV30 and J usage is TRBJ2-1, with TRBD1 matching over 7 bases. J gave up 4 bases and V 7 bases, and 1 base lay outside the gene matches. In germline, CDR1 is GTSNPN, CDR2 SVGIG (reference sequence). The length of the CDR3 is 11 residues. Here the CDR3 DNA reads TGTGCCTCAGGGGGTTACAATGAGCAGTTCTTC. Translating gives CASGGYNEQFF. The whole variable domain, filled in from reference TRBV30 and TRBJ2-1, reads SQTIHQWPATLVQPVGSPLSLECTVEGTSNPNLYWYRQAAGRGLQLLFYSVGIGQISSEVPQNLSASRPQDRQFILSSKKLLLSDSGFYLCASGGYNEQFFGPGTRLTVL.

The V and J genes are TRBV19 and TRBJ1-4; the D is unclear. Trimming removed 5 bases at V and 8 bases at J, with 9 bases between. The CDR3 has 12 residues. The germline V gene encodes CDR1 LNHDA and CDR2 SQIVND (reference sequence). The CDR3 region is CASSEAAEKLFF. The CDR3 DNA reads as TGTGCCAGTAGTGAGGCCGCCGAAAAACTGTTTTTT. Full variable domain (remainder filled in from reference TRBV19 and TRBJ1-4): DGGITQSPKYLFRKEGQNVTLSCEQNLNHDAMYWYRQDPGQGLRLIYYSQIVNDFQKGDIAEGYSVSREKKESFPLTVTSAQKNPTAFYLCASSEAAEKLFFGSGTQLSVL.

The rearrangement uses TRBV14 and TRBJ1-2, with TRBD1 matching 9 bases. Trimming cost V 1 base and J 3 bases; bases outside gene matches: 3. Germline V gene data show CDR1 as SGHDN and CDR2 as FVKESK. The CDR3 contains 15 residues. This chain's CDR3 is CASSQGGQGDYGYTF. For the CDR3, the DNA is TGTGCCAGCAGCCAAGGGGGACAGGGTGACTATGGCTACACCTTC.

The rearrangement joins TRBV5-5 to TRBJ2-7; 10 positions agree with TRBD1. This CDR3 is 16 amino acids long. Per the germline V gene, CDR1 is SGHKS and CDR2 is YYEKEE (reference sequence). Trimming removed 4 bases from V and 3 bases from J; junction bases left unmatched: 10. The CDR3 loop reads CASSRGDGQGVYEQYF. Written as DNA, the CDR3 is TGTGCCAGCAGCCGAGGCGACGGACAGGGGGTCTACGAGCAGTACTTC. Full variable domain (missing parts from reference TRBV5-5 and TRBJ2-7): DAGVTQSPTHLIKTRGQQVTLRCSPISGHKSVSWYQQVLGQGPQFIFQYYEKEERGRGNFPDRFSARQFPNYSSELNVNALLLGDSALYLCASSRGDGQGVYEQYFGPGTRLTVT.

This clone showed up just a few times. The CDR3 sequence is CASSPDRAGETQYF. The CDR3 coding sequence is TGTGCCAGCTCACCTGACAGGGCTGGGGAGACCCAGTACTTC. V gene TRBV18 combines with J gene TRBJ2-5, with TRBD1 identical over 7 bases. This CDR3 region has 14 residues. Germline lookup yields CDR1 KGHSH and CDR2 LQKENI. J lost 5 bases, V lost 3 bases, and 6 bases had no gene match.

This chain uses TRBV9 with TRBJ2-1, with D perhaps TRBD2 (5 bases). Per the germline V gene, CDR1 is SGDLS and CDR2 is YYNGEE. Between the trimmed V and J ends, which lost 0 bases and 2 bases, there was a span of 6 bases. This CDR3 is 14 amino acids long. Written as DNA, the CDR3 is TGTGCCAGCAGCGTAGCGAGGGCCTACAATGAGCAGTTCTTC. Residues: CASSVARAYNEQFF.

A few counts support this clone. The CDR3 reads CASSFFLGTVHNEQFF. DNA of the CDR3: TGTGCCAGCAGCTTTTTTCTTGGGACAGTTCACAATGAGCAGTTCTTC. This rearrangement joins TRBV11-3 to TRBJ2-1; 7 bases agree with TRBD1. The CDR3 runs to 16 residues. In germline, CDR1 is SGHNT, CDR2 YENEEA. The V segment lost 3 bases and the J segment 5 bases; nucleotides outside the gene matches: 10.

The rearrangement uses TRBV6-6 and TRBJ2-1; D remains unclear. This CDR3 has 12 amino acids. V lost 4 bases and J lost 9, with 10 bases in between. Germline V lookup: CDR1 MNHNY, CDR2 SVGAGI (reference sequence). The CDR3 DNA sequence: TGTGCCAGCAGTTCTCGGCCGGGTGAGCAGTTCTTC. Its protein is CASSSRPGEQFF.

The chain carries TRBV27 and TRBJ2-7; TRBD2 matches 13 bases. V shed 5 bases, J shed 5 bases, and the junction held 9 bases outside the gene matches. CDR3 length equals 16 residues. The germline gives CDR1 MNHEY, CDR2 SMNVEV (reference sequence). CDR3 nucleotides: TGTGCCAGCAGTCCCTGGACTAGCGGGAGTATCCACGAGCAGTACTTC. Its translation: CASSPWTSGSIHEQYF.

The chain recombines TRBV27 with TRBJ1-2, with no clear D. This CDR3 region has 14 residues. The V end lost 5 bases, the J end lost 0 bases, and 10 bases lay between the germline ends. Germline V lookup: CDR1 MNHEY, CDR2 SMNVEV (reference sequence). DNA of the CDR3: TGTGCCAGCAGTCCTCTCCAGGCTAACTATGGCTACACCTTC. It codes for CASSPLQANYGYTF.

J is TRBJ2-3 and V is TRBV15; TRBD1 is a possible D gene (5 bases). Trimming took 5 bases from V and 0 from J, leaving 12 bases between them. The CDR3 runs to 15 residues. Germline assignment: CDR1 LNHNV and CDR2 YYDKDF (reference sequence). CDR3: CATSPQGFSTDTQYF. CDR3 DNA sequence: TGTGCCACCAGCCCTCAGGGTTTTAGCACAGATACGCAGTATTTT.

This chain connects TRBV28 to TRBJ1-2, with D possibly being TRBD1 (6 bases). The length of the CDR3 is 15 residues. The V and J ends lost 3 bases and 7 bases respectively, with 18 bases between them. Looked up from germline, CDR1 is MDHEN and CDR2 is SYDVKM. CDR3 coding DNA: TGTGCCAGCAGTTTCCCCGTTAGAAGGGGGGGTGGCTACACCTTC. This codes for CASSFPVRRGGGYTF.

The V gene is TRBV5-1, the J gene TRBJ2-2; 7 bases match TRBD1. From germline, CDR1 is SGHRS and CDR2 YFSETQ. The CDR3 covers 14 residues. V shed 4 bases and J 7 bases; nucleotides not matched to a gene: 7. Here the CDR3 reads CASSADRELGELFF. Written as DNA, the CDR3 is TGCGCCAGCAGCGCTGACAGGGAGCTCGGGGAGCTGTTTTTT. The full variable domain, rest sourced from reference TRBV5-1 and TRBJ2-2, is KAGVTQTPRYLIKTRGQQVTLSCSPISGHRSVSWYQQTPGQGLQFLFEYFSETQRNKGNFPGRFSGRQFSNSRSEMNVSTLELGDSALYLCASSADRELGELFFGEGSRLTVL.

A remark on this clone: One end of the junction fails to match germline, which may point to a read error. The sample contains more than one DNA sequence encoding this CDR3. CDR3 protein: CASSRTSWETQYF. CDR3 nucleotides: TGCGCTAGCAGCAGAACTTCATGGGAGACCCAGTACTTC. This sequence joins TRBV7-7 and TRBJ2-5, with D perhaps matching TRBD2 (5 bases). CDR1 and CDR2 (germline): SSHAT, FNYEAQ (reference sequence). There are 13 residues in the CDR3. Combining the CDR3 with reference TRBV7-7 and TRBJ2-5 gives the whole variable domain GAGVSQSPRYKVTKRGQDVTLRCDPISSHATLYWYQQALGQGPEFLTYFNYEAQPDKSGLPSDRFSAERPEGSISTLTIQRTEQRDSAMYRCASSRTSWETQYFGPGTRLLVL.

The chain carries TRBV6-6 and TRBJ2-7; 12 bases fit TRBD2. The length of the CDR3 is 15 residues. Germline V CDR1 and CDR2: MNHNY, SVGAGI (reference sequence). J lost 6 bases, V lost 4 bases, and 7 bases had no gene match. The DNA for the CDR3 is TGTGCCAGCAGTTTTAGGACTAGCGGGGCCTGCGAGCAGTACTTC. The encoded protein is CASSFRTSGACEQYF.

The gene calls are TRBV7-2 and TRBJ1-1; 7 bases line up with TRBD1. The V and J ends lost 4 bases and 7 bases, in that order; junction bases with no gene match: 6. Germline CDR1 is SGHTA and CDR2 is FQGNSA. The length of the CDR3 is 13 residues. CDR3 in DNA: TGTGCCAGCAGCTCCCGGACAGGAAATGAAGCTTTCTTT. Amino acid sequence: CASSSRTGNEAFF.

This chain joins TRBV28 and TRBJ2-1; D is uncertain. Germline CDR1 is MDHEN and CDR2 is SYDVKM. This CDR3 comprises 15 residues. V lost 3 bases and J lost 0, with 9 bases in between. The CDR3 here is CASSLASDSYNEQFF. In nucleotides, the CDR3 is TGTGCCAGCAGTTTGGCCAGCGACTCCTACAATGAGCAGTTCTTC.

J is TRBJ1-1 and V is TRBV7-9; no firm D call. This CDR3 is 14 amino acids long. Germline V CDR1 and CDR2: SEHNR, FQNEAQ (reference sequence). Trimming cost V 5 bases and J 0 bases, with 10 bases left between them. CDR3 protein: CASSDGLLNTEAFF. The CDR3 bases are TGTGCCAGCAGCGACGGACTCCTGAACACTGAAGCTTTCTTT.